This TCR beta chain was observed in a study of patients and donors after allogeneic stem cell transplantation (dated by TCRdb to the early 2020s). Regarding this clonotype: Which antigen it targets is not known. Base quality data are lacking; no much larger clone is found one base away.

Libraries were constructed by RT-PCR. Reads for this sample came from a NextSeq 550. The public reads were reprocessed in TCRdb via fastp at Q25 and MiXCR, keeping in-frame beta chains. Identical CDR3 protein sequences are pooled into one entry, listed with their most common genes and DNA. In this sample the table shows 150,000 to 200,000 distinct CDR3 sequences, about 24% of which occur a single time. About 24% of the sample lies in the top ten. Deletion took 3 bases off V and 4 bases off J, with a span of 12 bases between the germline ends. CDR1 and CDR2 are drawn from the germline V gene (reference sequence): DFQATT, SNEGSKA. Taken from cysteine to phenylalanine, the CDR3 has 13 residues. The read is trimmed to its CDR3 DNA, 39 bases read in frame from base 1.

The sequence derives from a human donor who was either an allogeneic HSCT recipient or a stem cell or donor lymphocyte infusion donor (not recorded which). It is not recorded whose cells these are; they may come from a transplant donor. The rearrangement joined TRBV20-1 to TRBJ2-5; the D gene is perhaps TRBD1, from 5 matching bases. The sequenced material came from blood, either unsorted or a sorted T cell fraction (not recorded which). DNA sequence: TGCAGTGCTAGCGTTTTAAGGGGAGAGACCCAGTACTTC. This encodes CSASVLRGETQYF.